This entry describes one TCR beta chain. Its target is not known. This specimen belongs to a study of T cells in localized non-small cell lung cancer. Whole-study results and caveats: There were a median roughly 60 of the top 100 tumor clones appearing in adjacent lung. It remains possible that heterogeneity exists, since only one tumor region was sequenced.

The method was immunoSEQ multiplex PCR; TCRdb's version includes in-frame clones alone and lacks a portion of them. The profile covers 78,000 or so clones, with roughly 86% appearing a single time and approximately 3% taken by the ten largest. The CDR3 is 14 residues long. The trim removed 2 bases at V and 4 bases at J, leaving 1 base unmatched. Germline CDR1 MDHEN, CDR2 SYDVKM. This TCR was recovered from a man between 35 and 75 years old with stage I lung adenocarcinoma. The sample consisted of peripheral blood, taken before any cancer treatment. This rearrangement joins TRBV28 to TRBJ1-5; TRBD1 agrees at 8 bases. The CDR3 protein is CASSLQGANQPQHF. The CDR3 nucleotides read TGTGCCAGCAGTTTACAGGGGGCAAATCAGCCCCAGCATTTT.